Sequencing of this T cell receptor (beta chain) was carried out in a study of cytomegalovirus exposure and HLA in healthy donors. Broader study findings: TCR beta chains numbering some 160 were designated cytomegalovirus-associated.

PCR employed 60 Vbeta and 13 Jbeta primers. TCRdb keeps only in-frame clones here, not all; method: immunoSEQ multiplex PCR. The sample has about 170,000 clones, 65% to 75% seen once. This clone was recorded once. What it binds is not known. Looked up from germline, CDR1 is LNHDA and CDR2 is SQIVND (reference sequence). The CDR3 is made up of 16 amino acids. V was pared by 3 bases and J by 1 base, with 4 bases of the junction left unmatched. The J gene is TRBJ2-5, the V gene TRBV19; 11 bases are a match to TRBD2. Sequencing input: PBMCs. The clonotype comes from a human donor in good health. As DNA, the CDR3 is TGTGCCAGTAGTATGGGACTAGCGGCGTCCCAAGAGACCCAGTACTTC. Protein product: CASSMGLAASQETQYF.